This T cell receptor (beta chain) was profiled in a study of T cell clusters in autoimmune cytopenias. Turning to the study itself: The median distinct TRB clonotype count was about 2,400 per sample, from a median around 50,000 reads.

Each sample's input was roughly 270 ng genomic DNA, some 34,000 genome equivalents. In the case of this clonotype: The antigen is not known.

This CDR3 contains 15 residues. Germline CDR1 is SGHTA and CDR2 is FQGNSA. TRB rearrangements were amplified by touch-down multiplex PCR with mixed TRB-A/B primers. TCRdb reworked the multiplex PCR reads into one entry per CDR3 protein, no DNA. The ten top clones account for more than 4%, within a sample of 7,800 or so distinct CDR3 sequences. The study's findings and limits: Physiological T cell clusters of healthy donors were apparently absent in primary autoimmune cytopenia patients.

V gene TRBV7-2 combines with J gene TRBJ2-1; with no DNA, the TCRdb D assignment of TRBD1 cannot be verified. This TCR came from a human donor with an autoimmune cytopenia or autoimmune hepatitis (not recorded which). The sequencing input was peripheral blood. Here the CDR3 reads CASSQQGAEYNEQFF.